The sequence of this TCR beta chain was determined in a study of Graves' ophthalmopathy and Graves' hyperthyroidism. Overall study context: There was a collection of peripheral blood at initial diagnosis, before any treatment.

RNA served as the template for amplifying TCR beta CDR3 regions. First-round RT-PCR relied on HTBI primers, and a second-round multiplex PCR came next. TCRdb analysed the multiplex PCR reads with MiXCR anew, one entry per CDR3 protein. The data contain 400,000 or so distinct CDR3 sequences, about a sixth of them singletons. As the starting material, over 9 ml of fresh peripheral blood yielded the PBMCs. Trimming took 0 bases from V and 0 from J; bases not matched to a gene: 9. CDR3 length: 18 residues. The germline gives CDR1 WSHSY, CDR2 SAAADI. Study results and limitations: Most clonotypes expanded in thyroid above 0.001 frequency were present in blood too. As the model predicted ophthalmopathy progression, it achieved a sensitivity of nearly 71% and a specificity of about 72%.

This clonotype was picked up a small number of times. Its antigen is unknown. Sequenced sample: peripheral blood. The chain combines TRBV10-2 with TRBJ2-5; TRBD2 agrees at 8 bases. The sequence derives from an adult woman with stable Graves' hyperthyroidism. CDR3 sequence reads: CASSESVFASGYQETQYF. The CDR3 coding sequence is TGCGCCAGCAGTGAGTCTGTGTTCGCTAGCGGGTACCAAGAGACCCAGTACTTC.